These 27 T cell receptor beta chains share one sample of origin, sequenced in a study of blood T cell repertoires in COVID-19. The data were produced by immunoSEQ multiplex PCR, yet TCRdb's version contains in-frame clones alone and is incomplete. This table holds some 370,000 clones, around 87% found once. Sequencing input: peripheral blood. The receptors stem from a young woman with COVID-19, enrolled during active disease.

The rearrangement uses TRBV19 and TRBJ2-1, with D hard to call. V lost 3 bases, J lost 10 bases, and 10 bases lay in between. The germline CDR1 and CDR2 sequences are LNHDA and SQIVND (reference sequence). This CDR3 has 12 amino acids. The CDR3 reads CASSILRAEQFF. The CDR3 nucleotides are TGTGCCAGTAGTATCCTCCGTGCGGAGCAGTTCTTC.

The V and J genes are TRBV2 and TRBJ1-5; 10 bases are a match to TRBD1. This CDR3 is 19 amino acids long. Trimming took 5 bases from V and 1 from J; bases not matched to a gene: 14. CDR1 and CDR2 (germline): SNHLY, FYNNEI. CDR3 sequence: CASSPRWTGGRESNQPQHF. The CDR3 region has the DNA TGTGCCAGCAGTCCTCGGTGGACAGGGGGAAGAGAGAGCAATCAGCCCCAGCATTTT.

This clone is a singleton in its sample. J is TRBJ1-2 and V is TRBV4-1, with TRBD1 as a possible D gene (5 bases). Germline lookup yields CDR1 MGHRA and CDR2 YSYEKL. The germline V and J ends were trimmed by 3 bases and 7 bases, with 18 bases remaining between them. The CDR3 length is 15 residues. The CDR3 loop is CASSQAWGGISGYTF. Here the CDR3 DNA reads TGCGCCAGCAGCCAGGCCTGGGGGGGGATAAGTGGCTACACCTTC.

V is TRBV3-1 (or the pseudogene TRBV3-2) and J is TRBJ1-2; 7 nucleotides match TRBD1. Germline-derived CDR1 and CDR2 are LGHDT and YNNKEL (reference sequence). This CDR3 has 15 amino acids. V lost 4 bases, J lost 4 bases, and 9 bases stayed unmatched. This CDR3 reads CASSPRTGIFYGYTF. The CDR3 DNA follows: TGTGCCAGCAGCCCTAGGACAGGCATTTTCTATGGCTACACCTTC.

The J gene is TRBJ2-1, the V gene TRBV20-1; 8 bases match TRBD2. The CDR3 has 15 residues. In germline, CDR1 is DFQATT, CDR2 SNEGSKA (reference sequence). With V trimmed by 6 bases and J by 2 bases, 9 bases remained unmatched. The CDR3 DNA reads as TGCAGTGCGAGTCCCGCGGGAGGCCCCTACAATGAGCAGTTCTTC. Translating gives CSASPAGGPYNEQFF.

This chain joins TRBV27 and TRBJ2-6, with TRBD1 identical over 10 bases. Unmatched junction bases numbered 17, after V lost 8 bases and J lost 4 bases. This CDR3 has 19 amino acids. The germline V gene has CDR1 MNHEY and CDR2 SMNVEV (reference sequence). This chain's CDR3 is CASLLKSLDRGAGANVLTF. DNA for the CDR3: TGTGCCAGCCTCCTTAAATCTTTGGACAGGGGGGCAGGGGCCAACGTCCTGACTTTC.

The CDR3 DNA is TGCGCCAGCAGCCCGACAGGGTGGTACGAGCAGTACTTC. Translation gives CASSPTGWYEQYF. The J gene is TRBJ2-7, the V gene TRBV4-1, with TRBD1 identical over 7 bases. Germline V gene data show CDR1 as MGHRA and CDR2 as YSYEKL. CDR3 length: 13 residues. The junction had 4 bases not matched to a gene; V was cut back by 4 bases and J by 4 bases.

The chain is built from TRBV6-5 and TRBJ1-4; weak D call: TRBD1 (6 bases). With 4 bases removed from V and 2 bases from J, the gap between germline ends came to 14 bases. This CDR3 comprises 16 residues. Germline CDR1 MNHEY, CDR2 SVGAGI. The CDR3 DNA reads as TGTGCCAGCAGTTGGGGAGGGGGAGCCACTAATGAAAAACTGTTTTTT. Its translation is CASSWGGGATNEKLFF.

The V call is TRBV6-5, the J call TRBJ2-1; maybe TRBD2 (5 bases). CDR1 and CDR2 (germline): MNHEY, SVGAGI. There are 14 residues in the CDR3. V lost 6 bases to trimming and J lost 5 bases, with 14 bases between them. CDR3 in DNA: TGTGCCAGCAGGGAGGCTAGCATTAACAATGAGCAGTTCTTC. Protein sequence: CASREASINNEQFF.

The CDR3 sequence is CATDRDQETQYF. DNA for the CDR3: TGTGCCACGGACAGGGATCAAGAGACCCAGTACTTC. The J gene is TRBJ2-5, the V gene TRBV2; the match to TRBD1 covers 8 bases. J lost 2 bases, V lost 10 bases, and 3 bases had no gene match. CDR3 length: 12 amino acids. CDR1 and CDR2 (germline): SNHLY, FYNNEI.

The V call is TRBV4-1, the J call TRBJ2-1, with 9 bases identical to TRBD1. The CDR3 spans 17 residues. V lost 3 bases and J lost 9; bases outside the gene matches: 15. Germline loops: CDR1 MGHRA, CDR2 YSYEKL. The CDR3 here is CASSHGGTGLSPGEQFF. DNA of the CDR3: TGCGCCAGCAGCCATGGCGGGACAGGGCTTAGTCCCGGTGAGCAGTTCTTC.

This clone came up a few times. The chain couples TRBV7-9 to TRBJ2-2, with 11 bases aligning to TRBD2. CDR1 and CDR2 from the germline V gene are SEHNR and FQNEAQ (reference sequence). CDR3 length: 19 residues. V shed 1 base, J shed 5 bases, and the junction held 12 bases outside the gene matches. The CDR3 loop is CASSLEGTSGNLGTGELFF. The CDR3 nucleotides read TGTGCCAGCAGCTTAGAGGGGACTAGCGGCAACCTTGGTACCGGGGAGCTGTTTTTT.

The gene calls are TRBV6-5 and TRBJ1-6; 7 bases align to TRBD1. J was trimmed by 10 bases and V by 0 bases; bases with no gene match: 6. Germline CDR1 reads MNHEY; CDR2 reads SVGAGI. The CDR3 loop spans 15 amino acids. This chain's CDR3 is CASSYSQGVGSPLHF. The CDR3 nucleotides read TGTGCCAGCAGTTACTCGCAGGGGGTAGGATCACCCCTCCACTTT.

The chain employs TRBV7-8 and TRBJ2-1; D is uncertain. The V and J ends lost 3 bases and 10 bases respectively, with 13 bases between them. The V gene's germline CDR1 is SGHVS and CDR2 FQNEAQ. The CDR3 contains 13 residues. The CDR3 is CASSFQASREQFF. In DNA form, the CDR3 reads TGTGCCAGCAGCTTTCAGGCATCCAGGGAGCAGTTCTTC.

The chain links TRBV5-1 to TRBJ2-3; 11 bases are a match to TRBD1. V lost 4 bases, J lost 3 bases, and 7 bases stayed unmatched. The CDR3 contains 16 residues. CDR1 is SGHRS, CDR2 YFSETQ, per germline. The chain's CDR3 is CASSTGTGGGTDTQYF. The CDR3 coding sequence is TGCGCCAGCAGCACGGGGACAGGGGGAGGGACAGATACGCAGTATTTT.

This clone was seen just once. CDR3 sequence: CASSLGWEGNTDTQYF. In DNA form, the CDR3 reads TGTGCCAGCAGCTTAGGGTGGGAGGGGAACACAGATACGCAGTATTTT. The chain couples TRBV7-8 to TRBJ2-3; TRBD2 matches at 7 bases. V trimming: 1 base; J trimming: 2 bases; junction bases outside the gene matches: 6. This CDR3 comprises 16 residues. The V gene's germline CDR1 is SGHVS and CDR2 FQNEAQ.

This clone was observed a few times. V gene TRBV9 combines with J gene TRBJ2-4; 9 nucleotides agree with TRBD2. CDR3 size: 14 residues. J lost 7 bases, V lost 3 bases, and 5 bases had no gene match. The germline V gene encodes CDR1 SGDLS and CDR2 YYNGEE. The CDR3 nucleotides are TGTGCCAGCAGCGACGGGACTAGCTTTAACATTCAGTACTTC. It codes for CASSDGTSFNIQYF.

This chain connects TRBV15 to TRBJ2-1; 9 nucleotides line up with TRBD2. Per germline, CDR1 LNHNV and CDR2 YYDKDF (reference sequence). The CDR3 is 17 amino acids. Losses at the gene ends were 0 bases for V and 8 bases for J; bases not matched to a gene: 11. CDR3 protein: CATSRDNLLAGTDEQFF. CDR3 DNA sequence: TGTGCCACCAGCAGAGATAATTTGCTAGCGGGGACCGATGAGCAGTTCTTC. Looking up the rest from reference TRBV15 and TRBJ2-1 gives the full variable domain: DAMVIQNPRYQVTQFGKPVTLSCSQTLNHNVMYWYQQKSSQAPKLLFHYYDKDFNNEADTPDNFQSRRPNTSFCFLDIRSPGLGDTAMYLCATSRDNLLAGTDEQFFGPGTRLTVL.

The rearrangement links TRBV6-6 to TRBJ1-2, with D perhaps TRBD1 (6 bases). The CDR3 extends over 12 amino acids. CDR1 is MNHNY, CDR2 SVGAGI, per germline (reference sequence). V was trimmed by 6 bases and J by 4 bases, leaving 9 bases between them. As DNA, the CDR3 is TGTGCCAGCAGAACAGGGATCTATGGCTACACCTTC. This translates into CASRTGIYGYTF.

CDR3: CASSFAIRTSGYEQYF. CDR3 DNA sequence: TGTGCCAGCAGCTTTGCTATCAGGACTAGCGGCTACGAGCAGTACTTC. The chain joins TRBV7-8 to TRBJ2-7; 10 bases fit TRBD2. Trimming cost V 3 bases and J 3 bases; bases outside gene matches: 8. CDR3 size: 16 residues. Germline-derived CDR1 and CDR2 are SGHVS and FQNEAQ.

The gene calls are TRBV28 and TRBJ1-5; D is possibly TRBD1 (6 bases). V shed 3 bases and J shed 6 bases, with 18 bases lying between them. Germline lookup yields CDR1 MDHEN and CDR2 SYDVKM. This CDR3 has 16 residues. In DNA form, the CDR3 reads TGTGCCAGCAGTTTCGTCGCCACAGGGAGGGGTCAGCCCCAGCATTTT. Amino acid sequence: CASSFVATGRGQPQHF.

The J gene is TRBJ1-1, the V gene TRBV6-1, with unresolved D. This CDR3 has 15 residues. Germline assignment: CDR1 MNHNS and CDR2 SASEGT. V was clipped by 2 bases and J by 4 bases, with 14 bases between them. DNA of the CDR3: TGTGCCAGCAGTGAAAGCCCCCTAACGGGCACTGAAGCTTTCTTT. Translating gives CASSESPLTGTEAFF.

The chain uses TRBV2 and TRBJ1-5; D call uncertain. The germline V gene encodes CDR1 SNHLY and CDR2 FYNNEI. The CDR3 consists of 15 residues. Trimming removed 0 bases at V and 7 bases at J, with 13 bases between. The chain's CDR3 is CASSEAQWEGQPQHF. CDR3 DNA: TGTGCCAGCAGTGAAGCGCAATGGGAGGGCCAGCCCCAGCATTTT.

The chain couples TRBV3-1 (or the pseudogene TRBV3-2) to TRBJ2-7, with TRBD2 identical over 8 bases. The ends lost 1 base at V and 6 bases at J; junction bases unmatched: 5. Germline loops: CDR1 LGHDT, CDR2 YNNKEL (reference sequence). This CDR3 region has 14 residues. In DNA, the CDR3 is TGTGCCAGCAGCCAAGCGGGAGGGCAGGGCGAGCAGTACTTC. This translates into CASSQAGGQGEQYF.

This rearrangement joins TRBV19 to TRBJ2-7, with D possibly being TRBD2 (7 bases). Germline-derived CDR1 and CDR2 are LNHDA and SQIVND (reference sequence). The CDR3 totals 13 residues. Trimming cost V 3 bases and J 4 bases, with 10 bases left between them. The CDR3 region is CASSMGGLYEQYF. For the CDR3, the DNA is TGTGCCAGTAGTATGGGGGGGCTATACGAGCAGTACTTC. The whole variable domain, remainder taken from reference TRBV19 and TRBJ2-7, is DGGITQSPKYLFRKEGQNVTLSCEQNLNHDAMYWYRQDPGQGLRLIYYSQIVNDFQKGDIAEGYSVSREKKESFPLTVTSAQKNPTAFYLCASSMGGLYEQYFGPGTRLTVT.

The gene calls are TRBV6-7 and TRBJ1-2; 8 bases align to TRBD1. TRBV6-7 is placed among ORFs of uncertain function. The CDR3 consists of 13 residues. V trimming: 7 bases; J trimming: 6 bases; junction bases outside the gene matches: 7. The CDR3 sequence: CASTSGGRDGYTF. In DNA, the CDR3 is TGTGCCAGCACTTCAGGGGGCAGAGATGGCTACACCTTC.

The chain has TRBV10-3 and TRBJ2-5, with TRBD1 matching 10 bases. CDR3 length: 13 amino acids. V lost 6 bases, J lost 2 bases, and 0 bases stayed unmatched. Germline CDR1 and CDR2: ENHRY and SYGVKD. The DNA of the CDR3 is TGTGCCATCAGGGGACAGGGGCAAGAGACCCAGTACTTC. This codes for CAIRGQGQETQYF.